The sequence of this T cell receptor beta chain was determined in a study of shared clonotypes between healthy human individuals. This CDR3 is built from 16 residues. V lost 9 bases and J lost 4; bases outside the gene matches: 14. Germline V gene sequence: CDR1 SGHNT, CDR2 YYREEE (reference sequence). The protocol was immunoSEQ multiplex PCR, while the TCRdb copy is restricted to in-frame clones and leaves out a portion. The repertoire holds over a million clones, with about 96% as singletons. The donor cohort consisted entirely of Caucasian adults residing in Nashville, Tennessee. Specimen: naive CD4+ T cells sorted from blood. The subset was: CD45RA+ positively selected. This clonotype was sampled from a man younger than 45 in good health. The J gene is TRBJ2-3, the V gene TRBV5-4; 10 nucleotides align to TRBD2. The CDR3 sequence: CATAPSGRSGADTQYF. CDR3 in DNA: TGTGCCACTGCGCCTAGCGGGAGAAGTGGTGCAGATACGCAGTATTTT.